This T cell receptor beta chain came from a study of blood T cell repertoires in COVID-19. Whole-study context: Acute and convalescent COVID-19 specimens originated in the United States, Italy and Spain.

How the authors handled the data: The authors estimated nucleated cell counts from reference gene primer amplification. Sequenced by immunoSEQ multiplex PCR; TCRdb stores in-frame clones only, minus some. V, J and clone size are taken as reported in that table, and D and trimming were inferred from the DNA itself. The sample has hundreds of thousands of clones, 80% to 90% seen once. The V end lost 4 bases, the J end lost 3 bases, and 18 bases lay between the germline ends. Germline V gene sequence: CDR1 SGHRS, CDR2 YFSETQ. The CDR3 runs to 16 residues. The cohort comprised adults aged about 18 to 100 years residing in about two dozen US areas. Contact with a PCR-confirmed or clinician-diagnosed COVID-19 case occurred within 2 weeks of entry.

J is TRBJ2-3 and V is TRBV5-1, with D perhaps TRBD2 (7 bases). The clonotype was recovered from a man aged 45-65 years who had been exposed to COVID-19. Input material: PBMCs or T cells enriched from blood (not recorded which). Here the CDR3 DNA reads TGCGCCAGCAGCCCGCATGGGGGCGGGAGTACAGATACGCAGTATTTT. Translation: CASSPHGGGSTDTQYF.